This TCR beta chain appears in the sequencing data of a study of CD8 T cells in Susac syndrome. The RNA input was roughly 0.45 to 1 ug, and it was reverse transcribed with random hexamers. A multiplex approach, immunoSEQ multiplex PCR, amplified TCR beta CDR3 across 54 Vbeta and 13 Jbeta. MiXCR was run by TCRdb on the immunoSEQ multiplex PCR reads, yielding one entry per CDR3 protein. The repertoire holds some 120,000 distinct CDR3 sequences, about 93% seen once, with around 0.15% in the top ten. Trimming took 3 bases from V and 2 from J, leaving 9 bases between them. The CDR3 is 13 residues long. The V gene's germline CDR1 is DFQATT and CDR2 SNEGSKA (reference sequence).

The chain joins TRBV20-1 to TRBJ2-3; possible D gene TRBD1, 6 bases. This receptor was identified in a human donor in good health. The sequenced sample was CD4+ T cells from PBMCs. The CDR3 DNA follows: TGCAGTGCTAGCGTGGGACACACAGATACGCAGTATTTT. Translation gives CSASVGHTDTQYF.